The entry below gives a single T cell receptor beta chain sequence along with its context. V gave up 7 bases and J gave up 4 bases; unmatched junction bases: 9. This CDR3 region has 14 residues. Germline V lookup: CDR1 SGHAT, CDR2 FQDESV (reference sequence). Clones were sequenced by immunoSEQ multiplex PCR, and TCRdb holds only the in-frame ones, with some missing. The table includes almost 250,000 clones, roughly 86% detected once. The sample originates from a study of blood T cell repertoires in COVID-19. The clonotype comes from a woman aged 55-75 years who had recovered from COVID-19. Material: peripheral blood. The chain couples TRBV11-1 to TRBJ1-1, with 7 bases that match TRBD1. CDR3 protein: CASKETGSGTEAFF. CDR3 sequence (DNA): TGTGCCAGCAAAGAGACAGGGTCGGGCACTGAAGCTTTCTTT.